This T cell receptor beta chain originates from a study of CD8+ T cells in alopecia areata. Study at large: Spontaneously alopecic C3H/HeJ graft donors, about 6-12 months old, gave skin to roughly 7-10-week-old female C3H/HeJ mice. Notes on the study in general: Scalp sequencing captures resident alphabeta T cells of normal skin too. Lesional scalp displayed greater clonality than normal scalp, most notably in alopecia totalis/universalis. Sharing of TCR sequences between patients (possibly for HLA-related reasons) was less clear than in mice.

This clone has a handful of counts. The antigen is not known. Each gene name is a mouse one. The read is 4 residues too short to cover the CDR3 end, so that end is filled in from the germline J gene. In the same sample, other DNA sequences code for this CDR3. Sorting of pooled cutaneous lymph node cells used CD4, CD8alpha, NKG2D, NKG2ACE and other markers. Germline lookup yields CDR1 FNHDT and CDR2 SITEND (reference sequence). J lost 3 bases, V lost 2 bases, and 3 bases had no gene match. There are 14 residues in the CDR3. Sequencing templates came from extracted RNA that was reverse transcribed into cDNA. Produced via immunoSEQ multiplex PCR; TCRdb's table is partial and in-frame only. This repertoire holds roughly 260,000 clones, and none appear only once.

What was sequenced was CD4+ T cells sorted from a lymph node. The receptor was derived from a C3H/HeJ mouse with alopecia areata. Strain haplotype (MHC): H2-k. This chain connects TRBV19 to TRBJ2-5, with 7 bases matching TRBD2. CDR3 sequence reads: CASSIGGGQDTQYF. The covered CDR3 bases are TGTGCCAGCAGTATCGGGGGGGGACAAGAC.